The rows below give T cell receptor beta chains drawn from one sample of a study of blood T cell repertoires in COVID-19. The data were produced by immunoSEQ multiplex PCR, yet TCRdb's version contains in-frame clones alone and is incomplete. The table has approximately 210,000 clones, 81% seen once. The sequencing sample was made of PBMCs or T cells enriched from blood (not recorded which). The receptors here all came from a woman between 50 and 59 years old with acute COVID-19. Each CDR3 is given with its conserved first and last residue. The D gene is left open where the match is weak.

d_gene	v_gene	j_gene	CDR3aa
TRBD1	TRBV19	TRBJ1-5	CASSIDPTGAGGQPQHF
-	TRBV19	TRBJ1-3	CASRLPGAVTGNTIYF
-	TRBV28	TRBJ1-5	CASSLGQTQGRQHF
-	TRBV15	TRBJ2-1	CATSRRSSYNEQFF
TRBD1	TRBV18	TRBJ2-3	CASSPPLTGGTDTQYF
-	TRBV5-1	TRBJ2-5	CASSLGGVQETQYF
TRBD2	TRBV27	TRBJ2-3	CASNSYGGNTDTQYF
-	TRBV20-1	TRBJ2-7	CSARGEVEQYF
TRBD1	TRBV11-3	TRBJ2-1	CASSLLTGQGIFNEQFF
-	TRBV7-2	TRBJ1-5	CASSPQISNQPQHF
TRBD1	TRBV19	TRBJ1-5	CASSIADRAVQPQHF
TRBD2	TRBV10-3	TRBJ2-1	CAINGLAGASYNEQFF
-	TRBV11-3	TRBJ1-6	CASSGEGTSPLHF
TRBD2	TRBV24-1	TRBJ2-7	CATSDSGNRYEQYF
-	TRBV3-1/TRBV3-2	TRBJ2-5	CASRRDRVTQYF
TRBD1	TRBV19	TRBJ2-3	CASSPPGQSTDTQYF
TRBD2	TRBV18	TRBJ2-3	CASARWTSGEDTQYF
TRBD2	TRBV4-1	TRBJ2-1	CASSQVVAGGYNEQFF
TRBD1	TRBV7-2	TRBJ2-7	CASSRQGGYEQYF
-	TRBV24-1	TRBJ2-7	CATSDSWAQAEQYF
-	TRBV18	TRBJ1-4	CASSPGAQGNEKLFF
TRBD1	TRBV9	TRBJ1-3	CASSVKGAAGNTIYF
TRBD2	TRBV2	TRBJ2-3	CASRRGGGTDTQYF
TRBD1	TRBV4-1	TRBJ2-1	CASSLFRGLGALDEQFF
-	TRBV12-3/TRBV12-4	TRBJ1-2	CASSRLGPYGYTF
TRBD1	TRBV25-1	TRBJ2-4	CATLLRGPGNIQYF
TRBD1	TRBV10-3	TRBJ2-5	CAISVGRGLKSVQETQYF
TRBD1	TRBV24-1	TRBJ1-4	CATGQRDRDVEKLFF
TRBD2	TRBV5-1	TRBJ2-1	CASSSSAGAWNEQFF
-	TRBV15	TRBJ2-5	CATSRAQQGSWETQYF
-	TRBV19	TRBJ2-3	CASSISGGETSGTQYF
-	TRBV4-3	TRBJ1-5	CASSQARVIGNQPQHF
TRBD1	TRBV20-1	TRBJ2-3	CSASGQGSAKPTDTQYF
TRBD2	TRBV29-1	TRBJ2-7	CSVEDQGGAGYEQYF
TRBD1	TRBV28	TRBJ1-2	CASSSGQAYYGYTF
-	TRBV5-1	TRBJ2-5	CASSLVGGPVQETQYF
TRBD1	TRBV4-1	TRBJ1-1	CASSLRDSSNTEAFF
TRBD2	TRBV28	TRBJ2-3	CASRDSGLSTDTQYF
TRBD1	TRBV27	TRBJ1-5	CASSREGQGWARNQPQHF
TRBD1	TRBV24-1	TRBJ2-5	CATSDTGTGGRETQYF